Following are 28 T cell receptor beta chains from one sample sequenced in a study of cytomegalovirus exposure and HLA in healthy donors. The primer mix had 60 Vbeta and 13 Jbeta primers. Some clones are missing from TCRdb's copy, which holds only in-frame ones; the method was immunoSEQ multiplex PCR. The sample carries more than 85,000 clones, over 65% recorded once. Sequenced input: PBMCs. The origin of the receptors is a woman aged 25 to 45 in good health and CMV-seronegative.

This clone has only one observation. The chain employs TRBV7-3 and TRBJ2-1; 8 bases align to TRBD2. The CDR3 contains 15 residues. V lost 0 bases, J lost 5 bases, and 3 bases stayed unmatched. Germline V gives CDR1 SGHTA, CDR2 FQGTGA. The CDR3 here is CASSLTWTSNNEQFF. As DNA, the CDR3 is TGTGCCAGCAGCTTAACCTGGACTAGCAACAATGAGCAGTTCTTC. Full variable domain (rest looked up from reference TRBV7-3 and TRBJ2-1): GAGVSQTPSNKVTEKGKYVELRCDPISGHTALYWYRQSLGQGPEFLIYFQGTGAADDSGLPNDRFFAVRPEGSVSTLKIQRTERGDSAVYLCASSLTWTSNNEQFFGPGTRLTVL.

CDR3 in DNA: TGTGCCAGCAGACCGGGACAGGGGGTAGAGAAGGCCAAAAACATTCAGTACTTC. Its protein is CASRPGQGVEKAKNIQYF. The chain combines TRBV2 with TRBJ2-4; TRBD1 aligns across 11 bases. The V segment lost 6 bases and the J segment 1 base; nucleotides outside the gene matches: 11. CDR1 SNHLY and CDR2 FYNNEI come from the germline V gene. This CDR3 region has 18 residues.

The genes are TRBV19 and TRBJ2-3; D uncertain. Germline lookup yields CDR1 LNHDA and CDR2 SQIVND (reference sequence). This CDR3 has 14 residues. Trimming took off 4 bases at V and 0 bases at J, with 8 bases between the two ends. As DNA, the CDR3 is TGTGCCAGTAGTACAACTCCTAGCACAGATACGCAGTATTTT. Residues: CASSTTPSTDTQYF.

The chain links TRBV6-5 to TRBJ2-7; 9 bases are a match to TRBD1. CDR1 and CDR2 (germline): MNHEY, SVGAGI. The CDR3 consists of 15 residues. V dropped 7 bases and J dropped 2; count of bases not matched to a gene: 9. CDR3 protein: CASKQGAKGTYEQYF. The CDR3 nucleotides are TGTGCCAGCAAACAGGGGGCGAAGGGTACCTACGAGCAGTACTTC.

This clone appeared once. The chain links TRBV29-1 to TRBJ1-1, with TRBD1 as a possible D gene (6 bases). The V end was cut by 7 bases, the J end by 3 bases, with 15 bases between. CDR1 is SQVTM and CDR2 is ANQGSEA in the germline V gene. The CDR3 length is 13 residues. CDR3 region: CSARTVGYTEAFF. CDR3 nucleotides: TGCAGCGCTCGGACAGTTGGCTACACTGAAGCTTTCTTT.

V is TRBV28 and J is TRBJ1-1; D remains ambiguous. The CDR3 is 10 amino acids. V lost 10 bases and J 8 bases, leaving 11 bases between the germline ends. The V gene's germline CDR1 is MDHEN and CDR2 SYDVKM. The CDR3 DNA reads as TGTGCCACCCGGGAGTTCGAAGCTTTCTTT. Translating gives CATREFEAFF. The full variable domain, rest sourced from reference TRBV28 and TRBJ1-1, is DVKVTQSSRYLVKRTGEKVFLECVQDMDHENMFWYRQDPGLGLRLIYFSYDVKMKEKGDIPEGYSVSREKKERFSLILESASTNQTSMYLCATREFEAFFGQGTRLTVV.

The genes are TRBV4-1 and TRBJ1-2; a possible D gene is TRBD1 (5 bases). The CDR3 runs 17 residues. Deletions cut 3 bases from V and 2 bases from J, with 19 bases between. Germline lookup yields CDR1 MGHRA and CDR2 YSYEKL. This chain's CDR3 is CASSQAPSAGNNYGYTF. The CDR3 DNA sequence: TGCGCCAGCAGCCAGGCCCCCAGCGCAGGGAACAACTATGGCTACACCTTC.

This chain links TRBV2 with TRBJ1-1, with a tentative D call TRBD1 (5 bases). The CDR3 spans 14 residues. The V gene's germline CDR1 is SNHLY and CDR2 FYNNEI. The V end lost 3 bases, the J end lost 7 bases, and 15 bases lay between the germline ends. CDR3 loop: CASSDTRSDSEAFF. As DNA, the CDR3 is TGTGCCAGCAGTGACACCAGATCAGACAGTGAAGCTTTCTTT.

CDR3 DNA sequence: TGTGCCAGCAGCGTATCGGGACAGCCAGATACGCAGTATTTT. Protein product: CASSVSGQPDTQYF. The chain links TRBV9 to TRBJ2-3, with 7 positions matching TRBD1. Germline CDR1 is SGDLS and CDR2 is YYNGEE. The CDR3 extends over 14 amino acids. The J segment lost 4 bases and the V segment lost 1 base, leaving 3 bases of the junction unmatched.

V usage is TRBV20-1 and J usage is TRBJ1-1; D call uncertain. The length of the CDR3 is 11 residues. The V gene lost 5 bases and the J gene lost 1 base, with 5 bases spanning the gap. CDR1 and CDR2 (germline): DFQATT, SNEGSKA (reference sequence). CDR3 nucleotide sequence: TGCAGTGCTGCGAAGAACACTGAAGCTTTCTTT. Translation gives CSAAKNTEAFF.

The rearrangement joins TRBV4-2 to TRBJ2-5; the match to TRBD2 covers 7 bases. V was clipped by 0 bases and J by 1 base; unmatched bases: 5. Germline V gives CDR1 LGHNA, CDR2 YNFKEQ. The CDR3 spans 16 residues. For the CDR3, the DNA is TGTGCCAGCAGCCAAGAAAGCGGGAACCTCCAAGAGACCCAGTACTTC. Protein: CASSQESGNLQETQYF.

This clone was seen a single time. J is TRBJ2-7 and V is TRBV5-1, with TRBD1 matching 11 bases. The V gene end was trimmed by 4 bases and the J gene end by 0 bases; junction bases not matched to a gene: 6. CDR1 and CDR2 from the germline V gene are SGHRS and YFSETQ. CDR3 length: 16 amino acids. DNA of the CDR3: TGCGCCAGCAGCAAAGGGACAGGGGGAACCTCCTACGAGCAGTACTTC. Translating it yields CASSKGTGGTSYEQYF.

This sequence joins TRBV4-3 and TRBJ1-2; 7 positions agree with TRBD1. The germline V gene encodes CDR1 LGHNA and CDR2 YSLEER. V was pared by 1 base and J by 5 bases, with 19 bases of the junction left unmatched. CDR3 length: 19 residues. The CDR3 sequence: CASSQVTGQPPPLRYGYTF. Written as DNA, the CDR3 is TGCGCCAGCAGCCAAGTGACGGGACAGCCTCCTCCACTTCGGTATGGCTACACCTTC.

The V and J genes are TRBV6-6 and TRBJ2-2, with a weak D call TRBD1 (6 bases). The germline gives CDR1 MNHNY, CDR2 SVGAGI (reference sequence). Trimming stripped 6 bases from V and 4 bases from J, with 15 bases between. This CDR3 comprises 15 residues. CDR3 DNA: TGTGCCAGCAGGCCGGCAGGGGCGGGCACCGGGGAGCTGTTTTTT. Translation gives CASRPAGAGTGELFF.

This clone appeared once. The chain combines TRBV4-3 with TRBJ2-1; 9 bases match TRBD2. This CDR3 has 17 residues. Trimming removed 0 bases from V and 3 bases from J; junction bases left unmatched: 6. Germline V gene data show CDR1 as LGHNA and CDR2 as YSLEER. The CDR3 region is CASSQDGSSGIYNEQFF. The CDR3 nucleotides are TGCGCCAGCAGCCAAGATGGGTCTAGCGGGATCTACAATGAGCAGTTCTTC.

The V call is TRBV2, the J call TRBJ2-3; 9 nucleotides match TRBD2. CDR1 SNHLY and CDR2 FYNNEI come from the germline V gene. The CDR3 is made up of 18 amino acids. V was clipped by 7 bases and J by 4 bases; unmatched bases: 18. The CDR3 nucleotides read TGTGCCAGCACTTTCGGACAGCTTAGCGGGAGTGGCGCAGATACGCAGTATTTT. It encodes CASTFGQLSGSGADTQYF.

The chain recombines TRBV18 with TRBJ1-3; no clear D gene. CDR1 and CDR2 from the germline V gene are KGHSH and LQKENI. This CDR3 has 15 residues. V lost 6 bases, J lost 4 bases, and 16 bases lay in between. The CDR3 protein is CASSVDQVPGNTIYF. The CDR3 DNA reads TGTGCCAGCTCTGTCGACCAGGTCCCCGGAAACACCATATATTTT.

The V gene is TRBV7-8, the J gene TRBJ2-1; 11 bases are a match to TRBD2. The CDR3 spans 18 residues. Germline trimming cut 4 bases from V and 5 bases from J; bases unmatched to any gene: 13. CDR1 SGHVS and CDR2 FQNEAQ come from the germline V gene. The CDR3 DNA is TGTGCCAGCAGCTCTGTAGCCTATAGCGGGAGGGCCGACAATGAGCAGTTCTTC. Amino acid sequence: CASSSVAYSGRADNEQFF.

The rearrangement uses TRBV6-6 and TRBJ1-1; maybe TRBD1 (6 bases). With 8 bases removed from V and 7 bases from J, the gap between germline ends came to 20 bases. The CDR3 length is 14 residues. Germline V gene sequence: CDR1 MNHNY, CDR2 SVGAGI (reference sequence). CDR3 residues: CASLERTVGGEAFF. CDR3 nucleotide sequence: TGTGCCAGCCTCGAGCGGACAGTTGGAGGTGAAGCTTTCTTT.

The CDR3 DNA follows: TGTGCCAGCAGTTACTCACAGGGGAGAAACTATGGCTACACCTTC. Residues: CASSYSQGRNYGYTF. This chain connects TRBV6-5 to TRBJ1-2; TRBD1 aligns across 7 bases. CDR1 is MNHEY and CDR2 is SVGAGI in the germline V gene. The CDR3 totals 15 residues. V lost 0 bases, J lost 2 bases, and 3 bases stayed unmatched.

This sequence joins TRBV7-2 and TRBJ1-2; D is unclear. The CDR3 totals 12 residues. Germline V CDR1 and CDR2: SGHTA, FQGNSA. V was clipped by 1 base and J by 6 bases, with 6 bases between them. CDR3 sequence (DNA): TGTGCCAGCAGCTTAGTTACACATGGCTACACCTTC. This sequence encodes CASSLVTHGYTF. Drawing the rest from reference TRBV7-2 and TRBJ1-2, the complete variable domain is GAGVSQSPSNKVTEKGKDVELRCDPISGHTALYWYRQSLGQGLEFLIYFQGNSAPDKSGLPSDRFSAERTGGSVSTLTIQRTQQEDSAVYLCASSLVTHGYTFGSGTRLTVV.

The chain joins TRBV4-3 to TRBJ1-4, with D possibly TRBD1 on 5 matching bases. V was pared by 2 bases and J by 7 bases, with 17 bases between. Germline V gene data show CDR1 as LGHNA and CDR2 as YSLEER. The CDR3 sequence is 16 residues long. This CDR3 reads CASSQYGTWGGEKLFF. The CDR3 DNA sequence: TGCGCCAGCAGCCAATACGGGACCTGGGGAGGTGAAAAACTGTTTTTT.

This rearrangement joins TRBV19 to TRBJ1-5, with a weak D call TRBD1 (5 bases). This CDR3 comprises 16 residues. The germline V gene has CDR1 LNHDA and CDR2 SQIVND (reference sequence). The V end lost 7 bases, the J end lost 4 bases, and 20 bases lay between the germline ends. The CDR3 region has the DNA TGTGCCAGTACCTCTACCCCGACAGCCGTGAATCAGCCCCAGCATTTT. Its protein product is CASTSTPTAVNQPQHF.

The chain links TRBV28 to TRBJ2-1; tentative D call: TRBD1 (6 bases). The CDR3 extends over 15 amino acids. V lost 6 bases and J lost 4, with 16 bases in between. CDR1 and CDR2 from the germline V gene are MDHEN and SYDVKM. DNA for the CDR3: TGTGCCAGCAGCTCCTACAGGGACATTTACAATGAGCAGTTCTTC. Amino acid sequence: CASSSYRDIYNEQFF.

The CDR3 DNA reads TGTGCCAGCAGGGACGCCGGGACAGGGCGCTATGGCTACACCTTC. This encodes CASRDAGTGRYGYTF. The V and J genes are TRBV6-1 and TRBJ1-2, with 9 bases fitting TRBD1. The germline gives CDR1 MNHNS, CDR2 SASEGT. V lost 6 bases and J lost 4; bases outside the gene matches: 9. CDR3 length equals 15 residues.

V usage is TRBV10-3 and J usage is TRBJ2-7, with D perhaps matching TRBD2 (5 bases). The CDR3 consists of 17 residues. V was shortened by 5 bases and J by 3 bases, with 23 bases between the two germline ends. Germline V gene sequence: CDR1 ENHRY, CDR2 SYGVKD. The DNA of the CDR3 is TGTGCCATCAGTCCCTTGACCCCGCGGGCGACCCGCTACGAGCAGTACTTC. As protein: CAISPLTPRATRYEQYF.

The V call is TRBV7-9, the J call TRBJ2-1; 9 bases fit TRBD2. The ends lost 7 bases at V and 9 bases at J; junction bases unmatched: 10. CDR1 and CDR2 (germline): SEHNR, FQNEAQ (reference sequence). The CDR3 has 14 residues. The CDR3 DNA reads TGTGCCAGCACCGATGGCCTAGCGGGGACTGAGCAGTTCTTC. Translating gives CASTDGLAGTEQFF.

This clone has only one observation. The chain couples TRBV30 to TRBJ2-3, with D tentatively TRBD2 (5 bases). The CDR3 contains 14 residues. V was trimmed by 2 bases and J by 4 bases, leaving 13 bases between them. Per the germline V gene, CDR1 is GTSNPN and CDR2 is SVGIG (reference sequence). This chain's CDR3 is CAWSITRSADTQYF. The CDR3 DNA sequence: TGTGCCTGGAGTATTACTAGGAGCGCAGATACGCAGTATTTT.